The sequence of this TCR beta chain was determined in a study of T cells in narcolepsy. Background on the study: Healthy controls were enrolled alongside patients with narcolepsy type 1 or type 2.

V was trimmed by 1 base and J by 7 bases, leaving 16 bases between them. The CDR3 spans 15 residues. Germline CDR1 reads MNHNS; CDR2 reads SASEGT. TCRdb keeps only in-frame clones here, not all; method: immunoSEQ multiplex PCR. The sample consists of around 34,000 clones, approximately 79% of them appearing once. Findings of the study overall: Blood of same and different patients, but not healthy controls, reportedly held recurring autoreactive clonotypes. Some memory CD4+ repertoires had no autoreactive clone sequences. HCRT-specific and TRIB2-specific autoreactive clonotypes appeared among same-patient CSF and blood CD4+ clonotypes.

A remark on this clone: The antigen is undetermined.

The sample was memory (CD45RA-) CD4+ T cells from blood. The chain uses TRBV6-1 and TRBJ1-2; the D is unclear. This clonotype was obtained from a human donor in good health. The CDR3 DNA follows: TGTGCCAGCAGTGAAGGCTCTACATGGCGCGGTGGCTACACCTTC. This sequence encodes CASSEGSTWRGGYTF.